The entry below gives a single T cell receptor (beta chain) sequence along with its context. The antigen is undetermined. The read ends 3 residues early relative to the CDR3; the germline J gene fills the gap. These data come from a study of Tregs in tolerant kidney transplant recipients. Regarding the study as a whole: Tolerant patients' donor-specific Tregs expanded beyond overall Tregs, suggesting antigen-driven growth.

The method was immunoSEQ multiplex PCR; TCRdb's version includes in-frame clones alone and lacks a portion of them. The sample table sets out about 48,000 clones. The CDR3 loop spans 14 amino acids. Trimming stripped 6 bases from V and 2 bases from J, with 14 bases between. In germline, CDR1 is SEHNR, CDR2 FQNEAQ (reference sequence). This receptor was taken from a human donor who received a combined kidney and bone marrow transplant. The V and J genes are TRBV7-9 and TRBJ2-7; maybe TRBD2 (6 bases). The source material was CD4+ T cells from blood, sampled before the transplant. CDR3 bases read: TGTGCCAGCAGTTCCGGGACTGGTACCTACGAG. Translation: CASSSGTGTYE. The CDR3 as a whole reads CASSSGTGTYEQYF.